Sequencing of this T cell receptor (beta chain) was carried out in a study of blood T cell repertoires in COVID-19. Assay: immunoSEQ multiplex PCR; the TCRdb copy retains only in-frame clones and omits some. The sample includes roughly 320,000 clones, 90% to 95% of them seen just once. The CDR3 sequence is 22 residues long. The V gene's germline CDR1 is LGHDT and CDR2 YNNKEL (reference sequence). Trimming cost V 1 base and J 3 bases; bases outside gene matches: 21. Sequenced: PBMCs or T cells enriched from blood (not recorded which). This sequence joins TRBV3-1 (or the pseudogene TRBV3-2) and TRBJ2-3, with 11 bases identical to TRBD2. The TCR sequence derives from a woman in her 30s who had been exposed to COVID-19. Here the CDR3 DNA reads TGTGCCAGCAGCCAAGCGCTCAGCTATGGGCTAGCGGGGGGCGTGGGAACAGATACGCAGTATTTT. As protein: CASSQALSYGLAGGVGTDTQYF.